The present entry profiles one T cell receptor (beta chain) with its context. This entry is derived from a study of T cells after yellow fever vaccination. V was cut by 5 bases and J by 5 bases, with 10 bases left in between. The CDR3 contains 13 residues. They built TCR cDNA with 5'RACE template switching, a step that put in a universal primer site and UMIs. TCRdb re-called the 5' RACE reads with MiXCR, one entry per CDR3 protein. The data hold more than 300,000 distinct CDR3 sequences, with approximately 11% observed a single time. The receptor's source is a man in his late teens or twenties who received the YFV17D yellow fever vaccine. The chain uses TRBV12-3 or TRBV12-4 and TRBJ1-5; no clear D. The sample in question was CD4+ T cells sorted from PBMCs, obtained 45 days after the yellow fever booster vaccination. The CDR3 loop is CASSRGWDQPQHF. The CDR3, as DNA: TGTGCCAGCAGTCGGGGATGGGATCAGCCCCAGCATTTT.